This passage covers 29 T cell receptor beta chains from one sample sequenced in a study of technical replicates of blood from a few donors. TCRdb's copy holds only in-frame clones and misses some; the assay was immunoSEQ multiplex PCR. The sample has roughly 68,000 clones, 91% seen once. The sample was PBMCs. All receptors come from a human donor in good health. Some clones in this sample may be carry-over from other donors' samples.

The chain joins TRBV7-9 to TRBJ2-7; D is uncertain. In germline, CDR1 is SEHNR, CDR2 FQNEAQ (reference sequence). This CDR3 region has 12 residues. V was clipped by 5 bases and J by 4 bases, with 9 bases between them. The DNA of the CDR3 is TGTGCCAGCAGCGAAGATACATACGAGCAGTACTTC. Its translation: CASSEDTYEQYF.

The chain uses TRBV9 and TRBJ1-2; D might be TRBD1 (6 bases). The germline V gene encodes CDR1 SGDLS and CDR2 YYNGEE. This CDR3 has 14 amino acids. V shed 1 base and J shed 6 bases, with 13 bases lying between them. CDR3 amino acids: CASSVRHGGHGYTF. In DNA form, the CDR3 reads TGTGCCAGCAGCGTACGGCACGGGGGGCATGGCTACACCTTC.

V and J are TRBV19 and TRBJ2-7, with 8 bases fitting TRBD2. The J segment lost 2 bases and the V segment lost 6 bases, leaving 3 bases of the junction unmatched. The CDR3 length is 13 residues. CDR1 is LNHDA and CDR2 is SQIVND in the germline V gene (reference sequence). The CDR3 protein is CASSPGGAYEQYF. The DNA of the CDR3 is TGTGCCAGTAGCCCCGGGGGGGCCTACGAGCAGTACTTC.

The rearrangement links TRBV27 to TRBJ1-5, with 9 bases fitting TRBD1. The CDR3 covers 13 residues. Unmatched junction bases numbered 3, after V lost 5 bases and J lost 7 bases. The V gene's germline CDR1 is MNHEY and CDR2 SMNVEV (reference sequence). The CDR3 is CASSPGTGQPQHF. DNA for the CDR3: TGTGCCAGCAGTCCCGGGACAGGGCAGCCCCAGCATTTT.

The rearrangement links TRBV9 to TRBJ1-4; no definite D call. This CDR3 comprises 15 residues. Trimming removed 0 bases from V and 0 bases from J, with 6 bases in between. The germline gives CDR1 SGDLS, CDR2 YYNGEE. The CDR3 loop is CASSVGGSTNEKLFF. The CDR3, as DNA: TGTGCCAGCAGCGTAGGAGGATCAACTAATGAAAAACTGTTTTTT.

The chain has TRBV11-1 and TRBJ2-3; 7 bases fit TRBD1. V lost 4 bases to trimming and J lost 5 bases; unmatched junction nucleotides: 6. The CDR3 length is 14 residues. Germline CDR1 is SGHAT and CDR2 is FQDESV (reference sequence). CDR3 in amino acids: CASSSRQGVDTQYF. The CDR3 DNA is TGTGCCAGCAGCTCACGACAGGGAGTAGATACGCAGTATTTT.

The rearrangement uses TRBV6-1 and TRBJ2-2, with 11 positions matching TRBD2. The CDR3 has 22 residues. With V trimmed by 2 bases and J by 5 bases, 22 bases remained unmatched. The V gene's germline CDR1 is MNHNS and CDR2 SASEGT. This CDR3 reads CASSERTRGMVAGGFGTGELFF. DNA of the CDR3: TGTGCCAGCAGTGAACGGACGAGGGGGATGGTAGCGGGGGGGTTTGGGACCGGGGAGCTGTTTTTT.

The V gene is TRBV13, the J gene TRBJ1-6; the match to TRBD1 covers 9 bases. Germline V gene sequence: CDR1 PRHDT, CDR2 FYEKMQ (reference sequence). The CDR3 consists of 14 residues. After removal of 5 bases from V and 7 bases from J, the junction contained 3 bases not matched to a gene. DNA of the CDR3: TGTGCCAGCAGCCGGGACAGGGACAATTCACCCCTCCACTTT. Residues: CASSRDRDNSPLHF.

J is TRBJ1-6 and V is TRBV7-9; D gene unclear. V dropped 2 bases and J dropped 7 bases, with 12 bases sitting between them. CDR1 SEHNR and CDR2 FQNEAQ come from the germline V gene (reference sequence). The CDR3 consists of 15 residues. The CDR3 reads CASSLREGLNSPLHF. CDR3 in DNA: TGTGCCAGCAGCTTACGGGAGGGTTTGAATTCACCCCTCCACTTT.

V gene TRBV7-3 combines with J gene TRBJ2-1; D possibly corresponds to TRBD2 (6 bases). This CDR3 comprises 15 residues. Trimming cost V 5 bases and J 0 bases, with 11 bases left between them. The germline gives CDR1 SGHTA, CDR2 FQGTGA. CDR3 sequence: CASSPGVGSYNEQFF. The CDR3 DNA is TGTGCCAGCAGCCCGGGGGTCGGCTCCTACAATGAGCAGTTCTTC.

V and J are TRBV7-3 and TRBJ2-2, with TRBD2 as a possible D gene (5 bases). Germline V gene data show CDR1 as SGHTA and CDR2 as FQGTGA. The CDR3 extends over 13 amino acids. V gave up 8 bases and J gave up 1 base, with 8 bases separating them. The CDR3 DNA is TGTGCCAGCGCACGGGAGAACACCGGGGAGCTGTTTTTT. It encodes CASARENTGELFF.

The chain is built from TRBV5-1 and TRBJ2-5, with D maybe TRBD1 (5 bases). V was trimmed by 3 bases and J by 3 bases, leaving 9 bases between them. The CDR3 is 13 amino acids. Germline V gene lookup returns CDR1 SGHRS and CDR2 YFSETQ. CDR3 loop: CASSSGREETQYF. CDR3 bases: TGCGCCAGCAGCTCAGGCAGGGAAGAGACCCAGTACTTC.

This chain connects TRBV7-2 to TRBJ2-2; 14 bases align to TRBD2. The V segment lost 5 bases and the J segment 4 bases; nucleotides outside the gene matches: 6. Germline V gene lookup returns CDR1 SGHTA and CDR2 FQGNSA. This CDR3 is built from 17 residues. The CDR3 here is CASSPPGLAGVTGELFF. CDR3 bases: TGTGCCAGCAGCCCTCCGGGACTAGCGGGGGTCACCGGGGAGCTGTTTTTT.

The chain carries TRBV7-9 and TRBJ1-2; D uncertain. V shed 5 bases and J shed 7 bases, with 20 bases lying between them. The CDR3 sequence is 15 residues long. Germline CDR1 and CDR2: SEHNR and FQNEAQ (reference sequence). In nucleotides, the CDR3 is TGTGCCAGCAGCAATCGGGATCCCCCGACGGCTGGCTACACCTTC. It specifies CASSNRDPPTAGYTF.

The CDR3 reads CASSFEGSVGETQYF. The CDR3 nucleotides read TGTGCCAGCAGCTTTGAGGGCAGTGTCGGAGAGACCCAGTACTTC. V usage is TRBV5-8 and J usage is TRBJ2-5; D is perhaps TRBD2 (5 bases). CDR1 and CDR2 from the germline V gene are SGHTS and YDEGEE. The CDR3 runs to 15 residues. Deletions cut 2 bases from V and 4 bases from J, with 15 bases between. The full variable domain, completed using reference TRBV5-8 and TRBJ2-5, is EAGVTQSPTHLIKTRGQQATLRCSPISGHTSVYWYQQALGLGLQFLLWYDEGEERNRGNFPPRFSGRQFPNYSSELNVNALELEDSALYLCASSFEGSVGETQYFGPGTRLLVL.

The V and J genes are TRBV5-5 and TRBJ2-5; 9 bases match TRBD2. Looked up from germline, CDR1 is SGHKS and CDR2 is YYEKEE (reference sequence). The CDR3 runs 15 residues. V gave up 5 bases and J gave up 4 bases; unmatched junction bases: 9. CDR3 bases: TGTGCCAGCAGTAGCGGGGGAGGGCTCGGAGAGACCCAGTACTTC. Translation gives CASSSGGGLGETQYF.

This clone was seen a few times. The chain is built from TRBV19 and TRBJ1-1; TRBD1 is a possible D gene (6 bases). The germline gives CDR1 LNHDA, CDR2 SQIVND (reference sequence). Trimming took off 3 bases at V and 4 bases at J, with 15 bases between the two ends. This CDR3 has 15 amino acids. CDR3 DNA: TGTGCCAGTAGTATGGCAGGGGTGAGAGGCACTGAAGCTTTCTTT. Residues: CASSMAGVRGTEAFF.

The rearrangement joins TRBV5-8 to TRBJ2-1, with D perhaps TRBD1 (5 bases). Trimming cost V 0 bases and J 5 bases, with 18 bases left between them. Germline CDR1 reads SGHTS; CDR2 reads YDEGEE. The CDR3 has 17 amino acids. The CDR3 DNA reads as TGTGCCAGCAGCTTGGTCTTCGCGGCAGGGCGGCACAATGAGCAGTTCTTC. Its translation: CASSLVFAAGRHNEQFF.

The V call is TRBV6-1, the J call TRBJ2-5, with D unresolved. V was cut by 1 base and J by 5 bases, with 11 bases left in between. The CDR3 totals 14 residues. Germline-derived CDR1 and CDR2 are MNHNS and SASEGT. The CDR3 protein is CASSEGSSRETQYF. CDR3 DNA: TGTGCCAGCAGTGAAGGGTCTAGTCGTGAGACCCAGTACTTC.

The chain recombines TRBV9 with TRBJ1-3; possibly TRBD1 for D (6 bases). Germline-derived CDR1 and CDR2 are SGDLS and YYNGEE. The CDR3 spans 14 residues. Trimming stripped 3 bases from V and 1 base from J, with 8 bases between. Here the CDR3 DNA reads TGTGCCAGCAGCGGAGGGGGTTCTGGAAACACCATATATTTT. This codes for CASSGGGSGNTIYF.

The J gene is TRBJ2-7, the V gene TRBV10-3; TRBD1 matches 7 bases. With 1 base clipped from V and 1 base from J, the junction kept 1 base outside the gene matches. The CDR3 extends over 14 amino acids. Germline assignment: CDR1 ENHRY and CDR2 SYGVKD. Written as DNA, the CDR3 is TGTGCCATCAGTGAGTGGGACAGTTCCTACGAGCAGTACTTC. Amino acids: CAISEWDSSYEQYF.

The J gene is TRBJ2-2, the V gene TRBV9, with 13 nucleotides matching TRBD2. This CDR3 region has 18 residues. Germline CDR1 is SGDLS and CDR2 is YYNGEE. J lost 2 bases, V lost 0 bases, and 4 bases had no gene match. The CDR3 region is CASSVVGTSGANTGELFF. The CDR3, as DNA: TGTGCCAGCAGCGTAGTAGGGACTAGCGGGGCCAACACCGGGGAGCTGTTTTTT.

In this sample, this clone turned up once. V gene TRBV6-1 combines with J gene TRBJ1-2; 7 positions match TRBD1. This CDR3 region has 13 residues. Losses at the gene ends were 10 bases for V and 2 bases for J; bases not matched to a gene: 7. Germline values: CDR1 MNHNS, CDR2 SASEGT. The CDR3 sequence is CATSADRNYGYTF. The CDR3 DNA reads TGTGCCACCTCTGCGGACAGGAACTATGGCTACACCTTC.

This chain joins TRBV7-2 and TRBJ2-3; D ambiguous. The CDR3 is 13 residues long. CDR1 is SGHTA, CDR2 FQGNSA, per germline. Between the trimmed V and J ends, which lost 5 bases and 3 bases, there was a span of 9 bases. The CDR3 reads CASSPYTTDTQYF. DNA for the CDR3: TGTGCCAGCAGCCCCTATACGACAGATACGCAGTATTTT.

The rearrangement links TRBV7-9 to TRBJ1-2; weak D call: TRBD1 (5 bases). Germline CDR1 and CDR2: SEHNR and FQNEAQ (reference sequence). The V and J ends lost 3 bases and 5 bases respectively, with 10 bases between them. The CDR3 is 13 amino acids. The CDR3 DNA reads TGTGCCAGCAGCTTGGTCGGGACTTATGGCTACACCTTC. It codes for CASSLVGTYGYTF.

The rearrangement joins TRBV28 to TRBJ1-2; D possibly corresponds to TRBD1 (5 bases). Germline lookup yields CDR1 MDHEN and CDR2 SYDVKM. V lost 3 bases, J lost 7 bases, and 15 bases lay in between. This CDR3 spans 14 amino acids. The CDR3 sequence is CASSFGPGFAGYTF. CDR3 DNA sequence: TGTGCCAGCAGTTTTGGTCCAGGGTTCGCTGGCTACACCTTC.

The chain employs TRBV10-2 and TRBJ2-7, with unresolved D. V lost 8 bases, J lost 3 bases, and 11 bases lay in between. The CDR3 consists of 12 residues. The germline V gene has CDR1 WSHSY and CDR2 SAAADI. CDR3 nucleotide sequence: TGCGCCAGCCTTCTGAGGAACTACGAGCAGTACTTC. Residues: CASLLRNYEQYF.

This clone was counted a single time. This chain connects TRBV4-2 to TRBJ2-1, with D perhaps matching TRBD2 (6 bases). The CDR3 extends over 17 amino acids. V was shortened by 0 bases and J by 0 bases, with 12 bases between the two germline ends. Germline CDR1 is LGHNA and CDR2 is YNFKEQ. CDR3 sequence: CASSQEGGLSSYNEQFF. In DNA, the CDR3 is TGTGCCAGCAGCCAAGAGGGAGGATTGAGCTCCTACAATGAGCAGTTCTTC.

This clone is termed large. CDR3 DNA: TGTGCCAGCAGCTACCGGAAAACTAGCGGGCGTAGCTCCTACAATGAGCAGTTCTTC. It translates to CASSYRKTSGRSSYNEQFF. This chain uses TRBV7-9 with TRBJ2-1; the match to TRBD2 covers 9 bases. The CDR3 loop spans 19 amino acids. V lost 4 bases, J lost 0 bases, and 13 bases stayed unmatched. Germline V CDR1 and CDR2: SEHNR, FQNEAQ (reference sequence).